This T cell receptor (beta chain) was captured in a study of blood T cell repertoires in COVID-19. Background on the study: Donors in the United States, Italy and Spain gave samples during acute or convalescent COVID-19.

V lost 7 bases and J lost 4, with 16 bases in between. CDR1 is SEHNR, CDR2 FQNEAQ, per germline (reference sequence). The CDR3 is made up of 15 amino acids. Authors' processing steps: Nucleated cell counts were estimated from reference gene primer amplification. Assay: immunoSEQ multiplex PCR; the TCRdb copy retains only in-frame clones and omits some. V, J and clone size reflect that table, while D and trimming were determined from the DNA. The sample holds more than 100,000 clones; about 88% are singletons and the top ten take approximately 18%. The origin of this receptor is a woman aged 80 or over with acute or convalescent COVID-19. The rearrangement joins TRBV7-9 to TRBJ2-2; a weak D match, TRBD1 (7 bases). The sample consisted of peripheral blood. This chain's CDR3 is CASNFQGGSTGELFF. In DNA form, the CDR3 reads TGTGCCAGCAACTTCCAGGGGGGTAGCACCGGGGAGCTGTTTTTT. Full variable domain (remainder filled in from reference TRBV7-9 and TRBJ2-2): DTGVSQNPRHKITKRGQNVTFRCDPISEHNRLYWYRQTLGQGPEFLTYFQNEAQLEKSRLLSDRFSAERPKGSFSTLEIQRTEQGDSAMYLCASNFQGGSTGELFFGEGSRLTVL.